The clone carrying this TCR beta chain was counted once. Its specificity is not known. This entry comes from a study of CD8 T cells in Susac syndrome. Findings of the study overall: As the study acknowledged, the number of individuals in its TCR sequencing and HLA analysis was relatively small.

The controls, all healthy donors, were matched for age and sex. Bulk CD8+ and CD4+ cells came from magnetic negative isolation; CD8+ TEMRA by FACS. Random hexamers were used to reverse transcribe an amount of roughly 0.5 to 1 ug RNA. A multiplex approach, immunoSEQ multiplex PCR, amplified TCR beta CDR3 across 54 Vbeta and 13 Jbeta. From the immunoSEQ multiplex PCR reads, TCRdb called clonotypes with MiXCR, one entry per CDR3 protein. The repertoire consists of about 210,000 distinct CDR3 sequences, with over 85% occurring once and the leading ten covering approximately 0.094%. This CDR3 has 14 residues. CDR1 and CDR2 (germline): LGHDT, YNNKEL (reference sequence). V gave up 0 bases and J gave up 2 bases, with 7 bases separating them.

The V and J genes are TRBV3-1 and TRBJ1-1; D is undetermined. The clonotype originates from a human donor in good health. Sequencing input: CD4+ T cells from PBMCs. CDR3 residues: CASSQDGSNTEAFF. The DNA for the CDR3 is TGTGCCAGCAGCCAAGATGGGAGCAACACTGAAGCTTTCTTT.